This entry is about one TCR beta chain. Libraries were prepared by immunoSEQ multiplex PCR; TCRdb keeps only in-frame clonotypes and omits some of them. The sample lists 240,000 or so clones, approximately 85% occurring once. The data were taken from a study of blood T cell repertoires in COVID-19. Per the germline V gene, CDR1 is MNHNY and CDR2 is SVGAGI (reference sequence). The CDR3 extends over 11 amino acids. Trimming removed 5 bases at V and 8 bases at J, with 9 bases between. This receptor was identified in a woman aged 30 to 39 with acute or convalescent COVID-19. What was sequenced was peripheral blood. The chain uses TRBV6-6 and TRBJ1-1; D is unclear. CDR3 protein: CASSTTGEAFF. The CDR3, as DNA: TGTGCCAGCAGTACTACGGGGGAAGCTTTCTTT.